Following are 25 T cell receptor beta chains from one sample sequenced in a study of blood T cell repertoires in COVID-19. Only in-frame clones appear in the TCRdb table, and some are missing; sequencing was by immunoSEQ multiplex PCR. The table has approximately 150,000 clones, roughly 89% seen once; the top ten hold around 18%. Sequencing was performed on peripheral blood. These TCRs come from a man between 50 and 59 years old with active or convalescent COVID-19.

This clone occurred once. This chain connects TRBV19 to TRBJ2-2; 9 bases map to TRBD2. V lost 6 bases to trimming and J lost 6 bases; unmatched junction nucleotides: 11. The CDR3 extends over 16 amino acids. The germline V gene has CDR1 LNHDA and CDR2 SQIVND (reference sequence). Here the CDR3 DNA reads TGTGCCAGTAGCAACGAAGGGGGACTAGCCCCCGGGGAGCTGTTTTTT. Translated, it gives CASSNEGGLAPGELFF.

This chain joins TRBV7-8 and TRBJ2-5, with D possibly being TRBD2 (6 bases). Germline V gives CDR1 SGHVS, CDR2 FQNEAQ. The CDR3 has 15 amino acids. V was trimmed by 1 base and J by 0 bases, leaving 9 bases between them. This CDR3 reads CASSLGGVNQETQYF. CDR3 in DNA: TGTGCCAGCAGCTTAGGCGGGGTCAACCAAGAGACCCAGTACTTC.

The chain employs TRBV5-6 and TRBJ1-5, with D hard to call. This CDR3 comprises 17 residues. V lost 4 bases, J lost 6 bases, and 23 bases lay in between. Germline V gene sequence: CDR1 SGHDT, CDR2 YYEEEE. The CDR3 loop is CASSPWGVGGLSQPQHF. CDR3 DNA: TGTGCCAGCAGCCCGTGGGGTGTAGGAGGATTAAGTCAGCCCCAGCATTTT.

V and J are TRBV30 and TRBJ1-2; D might be TRBD1 (5 bases). CDR3 size: 15 residues. Germline CDR1 is GTSNPN and CDR2 is SVGIG (reference sequence). The V and J ends lost 0 bases and 4 bases respectively, with 15 bases between them. In nucleotides, the CDR3 is TGTGCCTGGAGTGTCAGGACAACATCCTCCTATGGCTACACCTTC. This gives the protein CAWSVRTTSSYGYTF.

V and J are TRBV19 and TRBJ1-2; D is unclear. V lost 1 base, J lost 8 bases, and 17 bases lay in between. This CDR3 spans 15 amino acids. CDR1 and CDR2 (germline): LNHDA, SQIVND (reference sequence). The CDR3 DNA follows: TGTGCCAGTAGTATAGCCCGCGGACTGGGAAGGGGCTACACCTTC. This codes for CASSIARGLGRGYTF.

The V and J genes are TRBV21-1 and TRBJ1-4; no check of the table's D call, TRBD1, against the DNA was made. TRBV21-1 is deemed a pseudogene. The CDR3 extends over 17 amino acids. The DNA of the CDR3 is TGTGCCAGCAGCAAAGCGCGGGGACAGGGACCTAATGAAAAACTGTTTTTT. As protein: CASSKARGQGPNEKLFF.

This clone was recorded only once. The chain employs TRBV5-1 and TRBJ2-2, with 7 bases that match TRBD2. The V gene's germline CDR1 is SGHRS and CDR2 YFSETQ. This CDR3 spans 16 amino acids. Losses at the gene ends were 3 bases for V and 1 base for J; bases not matched to a gene: 6. The CDR3 coding sequence is TGCGCCAGCAGCTGGACCTCTAGCGGGAACACCGGGGAGCTGTTTTTT. Its translation: CASSWTSSGNTGELFF.

The J gene is TRBJ2-7, the V gene TRBV2; 8 positions match TRBD2. The germline CDR1 and CDR2 sequences are SNHLY and FYNNEI. Unmatched junction bases numbered 9, after V lost 5 bases and J lost 3 bases. The CDR3 runs 15 residues. CDR3 sequence (DNA): TGTGCCAGCAGTTCCTTGAGCGGGGGACTCTACGAGCAGTACTTC. Its translation is CASSSLSGGLYEQYF.

The chain links TRBV3-1 (or the pseudogene TRBV3-2) to TRBJ2-3; the D is unclear. Germline V lookup: CDR1 LGHDT, CDR2 YNNKEL (reference sequence). This CDR3 is built from 15 residues. Trimming took 1 base from V and 1 from J, leaving 9 bases between them. Written as DNA, the CDR3 is TGTGCCAGCAGCCAAGTCAGGCACCGCACAGATACGCAGTATTTT. Encoded protein: CASSQVRHRTDTQYF.

The V gene is TRBV11-2, the J gene TRBJ2-7; 10 bases fit TRBD2. CDR3 size: 15 residues. Trimming removed 1 base from V and 4 bases from J; junction bases left unmatched: 4. Germline-derived CDR1 and CDR2 are SGHAT and FQNNGV. CDR3 region: CASSLAASGSYEQYF. CDR3 sequence (DNA): TGTGCCAGCAGCTTAGCGGCTAGCGGGAGTTACGAGCAGTACTTC.

The rearrangement uses TRBV24-1 and TRBJ1-1; D gene ambiguous. Per the germline V gene, CDR1 is KGHDR and CDR2 is SFDVKD. This CDR3 has 13 amino acids. V was clipped by 1 base and J by 6 bases, with 8 bases between them. Here the CDR3 reads CATSDFNPAEAFF. The CDR3 DNA follows: TGTGCCACCAGTGATTTTAATCCCGCTGAAGCTTTCTTT.

The chain carries TRBV15 and TRBJ1-1; D possibly corresponds to TRBD1 (5 bases). The CDR3 covers 20 residues. Trimming cost V 4 bases and J 6 bases, with 33 bases left between them. Germline assignment: CDR1 LNHNV and CDR2 YYDKDF (reference sequence). In DNA form, the CDR3 reads TGTGCCACCAGCAATCCTTTCGGCGGTCCGGGGGTCCCCGGTGGATCTGAAGCTTTCTTT. Amino acid sequence: CATSNPFGGPGVPGGSEAFF.

The chain joins TRBV6-5 to TRBJ1-2; 8 bases align to TRBD1. The CDR3 sequence is 15 residues long. V lost 6 bases, J lost 1 base, and 7 bases stayed unmatched. The V gene's germline CDR1 is MNHEY and CDR2 SVGAGI. For the CDR3, the DNA is TGTGCCAGCAGAGCCTACAGGGGGATTAACTATGGCTACACCTTC. Residues: CASRAYRGINYGYTF.

This clone was seen only once. The rearrangement joins TRBV30 to TRBJ2-7; 7 positions match TRBD1. Trimming removed 4 bases from V and 2 bases from J; junction bases left unmatched: 5. Germline V gene lookup returns CDR1 GTSNPN and CDR2 SVGIG (reference sequence). This CDR3 region has 13 residues. The CDR3 DNA sequence: TGTGCCTGGACTCGGGACAGTCCCTACGAGCAGTACTTC. Translation gives CAWTRDSPYEQYF.

This chain uses TRBV5-5 with TRBJ2-5; D is perhaps TRBD2 (6 bases). Germline CDR1 and CDR2: SGHKS and YYEKEE (reference sequence). The CDR3 sequence is 17 residues long. V was pared by 7 bases and J by 0 bases, with 22 bases between. CDR3 in DNA: TGTGCCAGCGGCATCCGGGCCCCCCTAGCGCACCAAGAGACCCAGTACTTC. Translation: CASGIRAPLAHQETQYF. Full variable domain (outside the CDR3, taken from reference TRBV5-5 and TRBJ2-5): DAGVTQSPTHLIKTRGQQVTLRCSPISGHKSVSWYQQVLGQGPQFIFQYYEKEERGRGNFPDRFSARQFPNYSSELNVNALLLGDSALYLCASGIRAPLAHQETQYFGPGTRLLVL.

The V gene is TRBV28, the J gene TRBJ2-7, with D possibly TRBD2 on 7 matching bases. Germline V gene data show CDR1 as MDHEN and CDR2 as SYDVKM. The V end was cut by 6 bases, the J end by 3 bases, with 18 bases between. The CDR3 is made up of 15 amino acids. In DNA, the CDR3 is TGTGCCAGCAGCTTAGAGGTGAGGGGGGGCTACGAGCAGTACTTC. Translated: CASSLEVRGGYEQYF.

This clone was counted a single time. The chain combines TRBV10-1 with TRBJ2-1, with D hard to call. This CDR3 contains 10 residues. The V end lost 8 bases, the J end lost 4 bases, and 3 bases lay between the germline ends. CDR1 WNHNN and CDR2 SYGVQD come from the germline V gene (reference sequence). The CDR3 is CASSYNEQFF. CDR3 DNA sequence: TGCGCCAGCTCTTACAATGAGCAGTTCTTC.

In its sample, this clone was seen once. Additional DNA sequences in this sample encode the identical CDR3. The V and J genes are TRBV18 and TRBJ1-1; D remains unclear. The CDR3 is 13 amino acids. V lost 2 bases, J lost 0 bases, and 4 bases lay in between. CDR1 is KGHSH and CDR2 is LQKENI in the germline V gene. The CDR3 DNA is TGTGCCAGCTCACCAGCAGTGAACACTGAAGCTTTCTTT. Its protein product is CASSPAVNTEAFF.

The J gene is TRBJ1-2, the V gene TRBV2, with a tentative D call TRBD1 (6 bases). The V end was cut by 6 bases, the J end by 4 bases, with 18 bases between. CDR3 length: 15 residues. The germline V gene has CDR1 SNHLY and CDR2 FYNNEI. CDR3 sequence: CASSEPRTELYGYTF. DNA for the CDR3: TGTGCCAGCAGCGAACCCAGGACAGAGCTCTATGGCTACACCTTC.

V gene TRBV5-1 combines with J gene TRBJ2-7; 8 nucleotides match TRBD2. Trimming at V came to 0 bases and at J to 1 base, leaving 12 bases not matched to a gene. The CDR3 sequence is 18 residues long. Germline CDR1 reads SGHRS; CDR2 reads YFSETQ. Here the CDR3 reads CASSLDLKSGGRSYEQYF. CDR3 coding DNA: TGCGCCAGCAGCTTGGACCTGAAGTCGGGAGGGAGATCCTACGAGCAGTACTTC.

This sequence joins TRBV29-1 and TRBJ2-4; 9 bases align to TRBD1. Germline assignment: CDR1 SQVTM and CDR2 ANQGSEA. V trimming: 4 bases; J trimming: 8 bases; junction bases outside the gene matches: 6. This CDR3 is 13 amino acids long. The CDR3 sequence: CSVVRDRVDIQYF. The CDR3 bases are TGCAGCGTTGTGAGGGACAGGGTCGACATTCAGTACTTC.

The chain links TRBV3-1 (or the pseudogene TRBV3-2) to TRBJ2-7; a weak D match, TRBD1 (5 bases). Trimming took 5 bases from V and 1 from J, leaving 12 bases between them. The CDR3 length is 14 residues. Per germline, CDR1 LGHDT and CDR2 YNNKEL (reference sequence). CDR3 nucleotides: TGTGCCAGCAGCTCTCACAGGAGATCCTACGAGCAGTACTTC. Translation: CASSSHRRSYEQYF.

This clone was seen more than once but under ten times. The chain has TRBV29-1 and TRBJ2-3; possible D gene TRBD1, 6 bases. CDR1 and CDR2 (germline): SQVTM, ANQGSEA. The CDR3 extends over 14 amino acids. Deletions cut 7 bases from V and 2 bases from J, with 16 bases between. The DNA of the CDR3 is TGCAGCGCCCACAGGGATGGGCTCACAGATACGCAGTATTTT. Residues: CSAHRDGLTDTQYF.

This clone was recorded once. The J gene is TRBJ2-5, the V gene TRBV27; 9 nucleotides match TRBD2. V dropped 2 bases and J dropped 8; count of bases not matched to a gene: 15. Germline loops: CDR1 MNHEY, CDR2 SMNVEV (reference sequence). The CDR3 sequence is 17 residues long. The CDR3 nucleotides read TGTGCCAGCAGTTTACGACCGGCTAGCGGGGTCAGTGGAACCCAGTACTTC. Protein product: CASSLRPASGVSGTQYF.

This chain connects TRBV11-2 to TRBJ1-4; D is possibly TRBD1 (5 bases). V was cut by 2 bases and J by 3 bases, with 16 bases left in between. The CDR3 contains 17 residues. Germline V gives CDR1 SGHAT, CDR2 FQNNGV. CDR3 nucleotides: TGTGCCAGCAGCTTAAATCCTCTAGGGGCCGCTAATGAAAAACTGTTTTTT. Protein: CASSLNPLGAANEKLFF.